This TCR beta chain was retrieved from a study of CD8 T cells in Susac syndrome. An amount of RNA that ranged from roughly 0.5 to 1 ug was reverse transcribed with random hexamers. TCRdb re-called the immunoSEQ multiplex PCR reads through MiXCR, storing one row per CDR3 protein. Among more than 20,000 distinct CDR3 sequences, roughly 93% were seen once, and the ten largest hold under 0.3%. The CDR3 loop spans 13 amino acids. V dropped 5 bases and J dropped 5 bases, with 12 bases sitting between them. The controls were healthy donors who were matched for age and sex. The sequenced material came from CD8+ T cells from PBMCs. The sequence came from a human donor in good health. The chain links TRBV12-3 or TRBV12-4 to TRBJ1-2; the D is unclear. The DNA of the CDR3 is TGTGCCAGCAGTCCTACCAGGCAGTATGGCTACACCTTC. It specifies CASSPTRQYGYTF.